A selection of T cell receptor beta chains follows, all from one sample in a study of molecular identifiers for immune sequencing clone quantification. MiXCR, applied by TCRdb to the PCR reads, yields one record per CDR3 protein. Here the sample spans 550,000 to 750,000 distinct CDR3 sequences, just under 20% being singletons. The sample consisted of naive CD8+ T cells from blood, with Jurkat cell RNA spiked in. Receptor source: a human donor in good health. Some libraries in this study had Jurkat cell RNA spiked in. CDR3s include the opening cysteine and the closing phenylalanine or tryptophan. Fields, in order: J gene, clone size, V gene, D gene, CDR3 protein, CDR3 DNA. D genes are given only for firm matches. Not every row has a clone size; where given, it reads once, few, many or a size class.

j_call: TRBJ1-1
clone_size: .
v_call: TRBV13
d_call: .
cdr3_aa: CASSSPQGSMNTEAFF
cdr3_nt: TGTGCCAGCAGCTCCCCCCAGGGAAGTATGAACACTGAAGCTTTCTTT

j_call: TRBJ2-3
clone_size: many
v_call: TRBV24-1
d_call: TRBD2
cdr3_aa: CATSDLGAGGGTDTQYF
cdr3_nt: TGTGCCACCAGTGATTTGGGTGCGGGAGGGGGCACAGATACGCAGTATTTT

j_call: TRBJ2-2
clone_size: .
v_call: TRBV4-1
d_call: .
cdr3_aa: CASSHLAATNTGELFF
cdr3_nt: TGCGCCAGCAGCCACCTTGCTGCGACGAACACCGGGGAGCTGTTTTTT

j_call: TRBJ2-4
clone_size: .
v_call: TRBV21-1
d_call: .
cdr3_aa: CASRSGTAKAKNIQYF
cdr3_nt: TGTGCCAGCAGATCAGGGACAGCCAAAGCCAAAAACATTCAGTACTTC

j_call: TRBJ2-7
clone_size: many
v_call: TRBV10-3
d_call: TRBD1
cdr3_aa: CAISLDRTYEQYF
cdr3_nt: TGTGCCATCAGTCTGGACAGGACCTACGAGCAGTACTTC

j_call: TRBJ2-7
clone_size: .
v_call: TRBV20-1
d_call: TRBD1
cdr3_aa: CSARDLRGGGYEQYF
cdr3_nt: TGCAGTGCTAGAGATCTAAGAGGGGGCGGCTACGAGCAGTACTTC

j_call: TRBJ2-7
clone_size: .
v_call: TRBV20-1
d_call: TRBD1
cdr3_aa: CSARGQGVTYEQYF
cdr3_nt: TGCAGTGCTAGGGGACAGGGGGTGACCTACGAGCAGTACTTC

j_call: TRBJ2-1
clone_size: few
v_call: TRBV20-1
d_call: TRBD2
cdr3_aa: CSAGHSGRQNNEQFF
cdr3_nt: TGCAGTGCTGGTCATAGCGGGAGGCAAAACAATGAGCAGTTCTTC

j_call: TRBJ2-7
clone_size: many
v_call: TRBV20-1
d_call: TRBD2
cdr3_aa: CSARRLAGRQGEQYF
cdr3_nt: TGCAGTGCTCGCCGACTAGCGGGACGTCAAGGCGAGCAGTACTTC

j_call: TRBJ1-1
clone_size: many
v_call: TRBV25-1
d_call: .
cdr3_aa: CASSATGITEAFF
cdr3_nt: TGTGCCAGCAGTGCTACAGGGATTACTGAAGCTTTCTTT

j_call: TRBJ2-3
clone_size: .
v_call: TRBV5-4
d_call: .
cdr3_aa: CASSPSDRYDTQYF
cdr3_nt: TGTGCCAGCAGCCCCTCAGACAGATACGATACGCAGTATTTT

j_call: TRBJ1-1
clone_size: .
v_call: TRBV4-1
d_call: TRBD1
cdr3_aa: CASSQPRDRQNTEAFF
cdr3_nt: TGCGCCAGCAGCCAACCCCGGGACAGACAGAACACTGAAGCTTTCTTT

j_call: TRBJ2-3
clone_size: many
v_call: TRBV9
d_call: TRBD2
cdr3_aa: CASSRSGSGTDTQYF
cdr3_nt: TGTGCCAGCAGTCGTAGCGGGAGCGGCACAGATACGCAGTATTTT

j_call: TRBJ1-1
clone_size: many
v_call: TRBV10-2
d_call: TRBD1
cdr3_aa: CASSGPDRDLAFF
cdr3_nt: TGCGCCAGCAGTGGCCCGGACAGGGATTTGGCTTTCTTT

j_call: TRBJ2-7
clone_size: many
v_call: TRBV29-1
d_call: TRBD2
cdr3_aa: CSVEVAGSNYEQYF
cdr3_nt: TGCAGCGTTGAAGTAGCGGGAAGCAACTACGAGCAGTACTTC

j_call: TRBJ1-2
clone_size: many
v_call: TRBV4-3
d_call: .
cdr3_aa: CASSQLTPTGGYTF
cdr3_nt: TGCGCCAGCAGCCAACTTACTCCAACCGGGGGCTACACCTTC

j_call: TRBJ1-2
clone_size: few
v_call: TRBV7-9
d_call: TRBD1
cdr3_aa: CASTQQGDGYTF
cdr3_nt: TGTGCCAGCACGCAACAGGGGGATGGCTACACCTTC

j_call: TRBJ1-2
clone_size: .
v_call: TRBV7-9
d_call: .
cdr3_aa: CASSNLIWDHYGYTF
cdr3_nt: TGTGCCAGCAGTAACCTTATCTGGGATCATTATGGCTACACCTTC

j_call: TRBJ1-1
clone_size: .
v_call: TRBV28
d_call: .
cdr3_aa: CASSSRAKWPEAFF
cdr3_nt: TGTGCCAGCAGTTCCCGGGCGAAATGGCCTGAAGCTTTCTTT

j_call: TRBJ2-3
clone_size: few
v_call: TRBV7-6
d_call: TRBD2
cdr3_aa: CASSRGLARGPDTQYF
cdr3_nt: TGTGCCAGCAGCCGAGGACTAGCGCGAGGACCAGATACGCAGTATTTT

j_call: TRBJ2-7
clone_size: many
v_call: TRBV27
d_call: TRBD1
cdr3_aa: CASSSFSIGTVYEQYF
cdr3_nt: TGTGCCAGCAGTTCTTTTTCGATTGGGACAGTCTACGAGCAGTACTTC

j_call: TRBJ2-7
clone_size: many
v_call: TRBV4-3
d_call: TRBD2
cdr3_aa: CASSPTGTTYEQYF
cdr3_nt: TGCGCCAGCAGCCCGACCGGGACTACCTACGAGCAGTACTTC

j_call: TRBJ1-6
clone_size: few
v_call: TRBV12-2
d_call: .
cdr3_aa: CASRFHGFYNSPLHF
cdr3_nt: TGTGCAAGTCGCTTCCACGGATTCTATAATTCACCCCTCCACTTT

j_call: TRBJ2-7
clone_size: many
v_call: TRBV30
d_call: .
cdr3_aa: CAWSVDTYEQYF
cdr3_nt: TGTGCCTGGAGTGTGGACACCTACGAGCAGTACTTC

j_call: TRBJ2-7
clone_size: few
v_call: TRBV12-5
d_call: .
cdr3_aa: CASGPPSSYEQYF
cdr3_nt: TGTGCTAGTGGTCCGCCATCCTCCTACGAGCAGTACTTC

j_call: TRBJ2-3
clone_size: many
v_call: TRBV15
d_call: TRBD2
cdr3_aa: CATSRDPAGTDTQYF
cdr3_nt: TGTGCCACCAGCAGAGATCCAGCGGGGACCGATACGCAGTATTTT

j_call: TRBJ2-1
clone_size: .
v_call: TRBV4-3
d_call: TRBD1
cdr3_aa: CASSRERQGASYNEQFF
cdr3_nt: TGCGCCAGCAGCCGAGAAAGACAGGGGGCGTCCTACAATGAGCAGTTCTTC

j_call: TRBJ2-4
clone_size: few
v_call: TRBV12-3/TRBV12-4
d_call: TRBD2
cdr3_aa: CASSKVAGGDIQYF
cdr3_nt: TGTGCCAGCAGCAAAGTAGCGGGAGGGGACATTCAGTACTTC

j_call: TRBJ2-7
clone_size: many
v_call: TRBV20-1
d_call: TRBD2
cdr3_aa: CSARLAGGPEQYF
cdr3_nt: TGCAGTGCTAGACTAGCGGGAGGGCCCGAGCAGTACTTC

j_call: TRBJ1-1
clone_size: many
v_call: TRBV7-9
d_call: .
cdr3_aa: CASSSVIKSGGHGTEAFF
cdr3_nt: TGTGCCAGCAGCTCCGTTATTAAAAGCGGGGGGCACGGCACTGAAGCTTTCTTT

j_call: TRBJ2-7
clone_size: many
v_call: TRBV7-9
d_call: TRBD1
cdr3_aa: CASSLRQGIHEQYF
cdr3_nt: TGTGCCAGCAGCCTACGACAGGGGATCCACGAGCAGTACTTC

j_call: TRBJ2-7
clone_size: many
v_call: TRBV5-1
d_call: TRBD2
cdr3_aa: CASSPSPSGRAYEQYF
cdr3_nt: TGCGCCAGCAGCCCCTCTCCTAGTGGGAGGGCCTACGAGCAGTACTTC

j_call: TRBJ2-5
clone_size: many
v_call: TRBV29-1
d_call: .
cdr3_aa: CSVGEGYGGETQYF
cdr3_nt: TGCAGCGTTGGCGAGGGGTACGGGGGAGAGACCCAGTACTTC

j_call: TRBJ1-6
clone_size: many
v_call: TRBV27
d_call: .
cdr3_aa: CASSPTNSPLHF
cdr3_nt: TGTGCCAGCAGCCCTACCAATTCACCCCTCCACTTT

j_call: TRBJ1-5
clone_size: many
v_call: TRBV30
d_call: .
cdr3_aa: CAWSETGGQPQHF
cdr3_nt: TGTGCCTGGAGTGAGACAGGTGGGCAGCCCCAGCATTTT

j_call: TRBJ1-6
clone_size: .
v_call: TRBV6-5
d_call: .
cdr3_aa: CASSYSANSPLHF
cdr3_nt: TGTGCCAGCAGTTACTCGGCAAATTCACCCCTCCACTTT

j_call: TRBJ2-7
clone_size: many
v_call: TRBV2
d_call: .
cdr3_aa: CATGRGLTYEQYF
cdr3_nt: TGTGCCACCGGGCGGGGACTTACCTACGAGCAGTACTTC

j_call: TRBJ2-7
clone_size: many
v_call: TRBV27
d_call: TRBD1
cdr3_aa: CASRVLGDSYEQYF
cdr3_nt: TGTGCCAGCAGAGTATTAGGGGACAGCTACGAGCAGTACTTC

j_call: TRBJ2-7
clone_size: many
v_call: TRBV27
d_call: .
cdr3_aa: CASSLSPGNYEQYF
cdr3_nt: TGTGCCAGCAGTTTATCTCCCGGCAACTACGAGCAGTACTTC

j_call: TRBJ2-3
clone_size: many
v_call: TRBV27
d_call: .
cdr3_aa: CASTSLTDTQYF
cdr3_nt: TGTGCCAGCACCTCACTCACAGATACGCAGTATTTT

j_call: TRBJ2-5
clone_size: many
v_call: TRBV19
d_call: .
cdr3_aa: CASSSPSASQETQYF
cdr3_nt: TGTGCCAGTAGTTCACCGTCCGCCAGCCAAGAGACCCAGTACTTC

j_call: TRBJ2-2
clone_size: many
v_call: TRBV5-1
d_call: .
cdr3_aa: CATRQGITGELFF
cdr3_nt: TGCGCCACCCGGCAGGGAATAACCGGGGAGCTGTTTTTT

j_call: TRBJ2-3
clone_size: many
v_call: TRBV20-1
d_call: TRBD2
cdr3_aa: CSARDGRLAEPTDTQYF
cdr3_nt: TGCAGTGCTAGAGATGGCAGGCTAGCGGAGCCCACAGATACGCAGTATTTT

j_call: TRBJ2-7
clone_size: .
v_call: TRBV27
d_call: .
cdr3_aa: CASSLISTAYEQYF
cdr3_nt: TGTGCCAGCAGTTTGATTTCGACAGCTTACGAGCAGTACTTC

j_call: TRBJ1-1
clone_size: .
v_call: TRBV12-3/TRBV12-4
d_call: .
cdr3_aa: CASSLAASRGTEAFF
cdr3_nt: TGTGCCAGCAGCCTTGCGGCCAGCAGGGGCACTGAAGCTTTCTTT

j_call: TRBJ2-7
clone_size: many
v_call: TRBV27
d_call: TRBD1
cdr3_aa: CASSPRTGANYEQYF
cdr3_nt: TGTGCCAGCAGTCCGCGGACAGGGGCCAACTACGAGCAGTACTTC

j_call: TRBJ2-7
clone_size: many
v_call: TRBV20-1
d_call: .
cdr3_aa: CSATTGNDREQYF
cdr3_nt: TGCAGTGCTACGACAGGAAATGATAGGGAGCAGTACTTC

j_call: TRBJ1-2
clone_size: .
v_call: TRBV19
d_call: TRBD1
cdr3_aa: CASRTGGLGYTF
cdr3_nt: TGTGCCAGTAGGACAGGGGGCCTTGGCTACACCTTC